This TCR beta chain was sequenced for a study of neoadjuvant anti-PD-1 for oral cavity cancer. Points from the study as a whole: After neoadjuvant nivolumab, PBMC T cell clonality was significantly higher in non-responders than responders. Higher pretreatment blood Treg/Th17 ratios correlated with higher pretreatment blood and lower post-treatment tumor TCRbeta clonality.

Profiling relied on immunoSEQ multiplex PCR, and the TCRdb table lists in-frame clones only, not all of them. Among some 8,700 clones, around 75% were seen once, and the ten largest hold roughly 4%. Notes on this clone: Its antigen is currently unknown.

Time point defined: after neoadjuvant nivolumab, at surgical resection. These oral cavity squamous cell carcinomas were HPV-negative and locally advanced. No culture or expansion preceded analysis of these blood cells. From germline, CDR1 is SGHAT and CDR2 FQNNGV. Trimming cost V 2 bases and J 0 bases, with 5 bases left between them. The CDR3 has 15 amino acids. This TCR derives from a person aged 40 to 85 with oral cavity squamous cell carcinoma. This specimen consisted of PBMCs, obtained after nivolumab (anti-PD-1) treatment. The J gene is TRBJ1-6, the V gene TRBV11-2; no clear D gene. The CDR3 reads CASSLSSSYNSPLHF. The DNA of the CDR3 is TGTGCCAGCAGCTTAAGCAGCTCCTATAATTCACCCCTCCACTTT.